The TCR beta chain under discussion was sequenced for a study of cytomegalovirus exposure and HLA in healthy donors. Healthy donors of bone marrow made up the group. PCR involved 60 Vbeta and 13 Jbeta primers. Here immunoSEQ multiplex PCR was the method, and the copy in TCRdb shows in-frame clones only, minus some. Of 150,000 to 200,000 clones listed, around 81% are singletons. This CDR3 is 14 amino acids long. V was trimmed by 4 bases and J by 0 bases, leaving 7 bases between them. Per germline, CDR1 MNHEY and CDR2 SVGAGI. The source of this sequence is a man between 18 and 29 years old in good health and CMV-seronegative. The rearrangement joins TRBV6-5 to TRBJ1-3, with D unresolved. The sample was PBMCs. The CDR3 loop is CASSSASSGNTIYF. The DNA of the CDR3 is TGTGCCAGCAGTTCTGCCAGCTCTGGAAACACCATATATTTT.